What follows is one T cell receptor beta chain and its context. This sample is drawn from a study of blood T cell repertoires in COVID-19. Turning to the study itself: Samples came from the United States, Italy and Spain, spanning acute and convalescent COVID-19. The analysed material was cDNA or gDNA that came from T cells, B-cell-depleted T cells, or PBMCs.

In the original workflow: Counts of nucleated cells, estimated from reference gene primer amplification, were obtained. Produced via immunoSEQ multiplex PCR; TCRdb's table is partial and in-frame only. The D gene and trimming were derived from the DNA, and the V and J assignments and clone size from that table. The sample records 90,000 to 100,000 clones, 65% to 90% being singletons. In germline, CDR1 is LNHDA, CDR2 SQIVND (reference sequence). This CDR3 region has 15 residues. V was pared by 1 base and J by 4 bases, with 13 bases between. The receptor was derived from a man aged 65-85 years with active or convalescent COVID-19. The V call is TRBV19, the J call TRBJ1-1; D is possibly TRBD1 (5 bases). The sequenced sample consisted of peripheral blood. In DNA form, the CDR3 reads TGTGCCAGTAGTATAGGCCAGGGTAGGGGCACTGAAGCTTTCTTT. This sequence encodes CASSIGQGRGTEAFF.